The T cell receptor (beta chain) described here comes from a study of blood T cell repertoires in COVID-19. The wider study: T cells, B-cell-depleted T cells, or PBMCs supplied cDNA or gDNA.

Profiled with immunoSEQ multiplex PCR; TCRdb holds only in-frame clones, not every one. The data show some 200,000 clones, with less than 90% seen just once and 15% to 20% held by the top ten. Germline V gene data show CDR1 as GTSNPN and CDR2 as SVGIG (reference sequence). There are 11 residues in the CDR3. Sequencing input: peripheral blood. This receptor was obtained from a woman aged 80 or over with active or convalescent COVID-19. This sequence joins TRBV30 and TRBJ1-1, with D hard to call. In nucleotides, the CDR3 is TGTGCTTGGGTGAGGAACACTGAAGCTTTCTTT. This gives the protein CAWVRNTEAFF.